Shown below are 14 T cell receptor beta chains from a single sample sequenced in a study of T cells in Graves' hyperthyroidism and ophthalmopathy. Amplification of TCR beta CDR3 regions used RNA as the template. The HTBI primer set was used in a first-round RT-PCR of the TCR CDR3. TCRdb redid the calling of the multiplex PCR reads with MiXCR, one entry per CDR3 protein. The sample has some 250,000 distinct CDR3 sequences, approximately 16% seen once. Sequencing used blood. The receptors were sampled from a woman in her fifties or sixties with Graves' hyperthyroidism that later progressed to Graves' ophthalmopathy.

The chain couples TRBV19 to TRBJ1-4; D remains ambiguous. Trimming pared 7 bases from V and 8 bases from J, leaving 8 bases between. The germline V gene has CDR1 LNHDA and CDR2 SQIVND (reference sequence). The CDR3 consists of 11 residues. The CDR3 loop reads CASTPGEKLFF. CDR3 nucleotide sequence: TGTGCCAGTACCCCGGGAGAAAAACTGTTTTTT.

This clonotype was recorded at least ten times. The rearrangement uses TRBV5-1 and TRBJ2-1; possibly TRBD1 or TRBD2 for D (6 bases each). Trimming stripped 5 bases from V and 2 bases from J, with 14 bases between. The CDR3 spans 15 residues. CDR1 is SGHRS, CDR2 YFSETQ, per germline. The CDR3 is CASRPLGGAYNEQFF. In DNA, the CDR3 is TGCGCCAGCAGACCGTTGGGGGGCGCCTACAATGAGCAGTTCTTC.

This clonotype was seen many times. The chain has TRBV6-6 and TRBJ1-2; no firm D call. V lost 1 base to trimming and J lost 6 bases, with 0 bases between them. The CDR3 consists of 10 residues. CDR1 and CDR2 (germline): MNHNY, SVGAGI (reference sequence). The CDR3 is CASSYYGYTF. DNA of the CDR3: TGTGCCAGCAGTTACTATGGCTACACCTTC.

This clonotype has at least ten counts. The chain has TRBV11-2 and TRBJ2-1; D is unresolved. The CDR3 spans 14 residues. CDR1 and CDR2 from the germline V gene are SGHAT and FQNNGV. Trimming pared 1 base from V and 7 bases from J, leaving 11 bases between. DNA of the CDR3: TGTGCCAGCAGCTTAGTGCGGTCTTCAAATGAGCAGTTCTTC. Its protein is CASSLVRSSNEQFF.

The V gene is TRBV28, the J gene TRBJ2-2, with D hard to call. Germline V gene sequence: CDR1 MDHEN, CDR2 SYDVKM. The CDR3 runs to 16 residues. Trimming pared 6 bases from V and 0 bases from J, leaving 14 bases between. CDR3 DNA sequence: TGTGCCAGCAGCCCCCGGTTGGGGACGAACACCGGGGAGCTGTTTTTT. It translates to CASSPRLGTNTGELFF.

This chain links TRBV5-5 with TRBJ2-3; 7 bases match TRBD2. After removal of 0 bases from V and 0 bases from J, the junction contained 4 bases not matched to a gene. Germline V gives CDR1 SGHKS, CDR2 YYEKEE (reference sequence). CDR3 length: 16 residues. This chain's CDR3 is CASSLARGISTDTQYF. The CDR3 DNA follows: TGTGCCAGCAGCTTGGCGCGGGGGATTAGCACAGATACGCAGTATTTT.

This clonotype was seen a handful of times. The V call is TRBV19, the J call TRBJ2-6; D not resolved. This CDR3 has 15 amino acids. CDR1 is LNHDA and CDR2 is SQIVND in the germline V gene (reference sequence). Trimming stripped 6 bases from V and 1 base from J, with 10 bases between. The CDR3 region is CASRPQVSGANVLTF. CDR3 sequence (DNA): TGTGCCAGTAGGCCTCAGGTGTCTGGGGCCAACGTCCTGACTTTC.

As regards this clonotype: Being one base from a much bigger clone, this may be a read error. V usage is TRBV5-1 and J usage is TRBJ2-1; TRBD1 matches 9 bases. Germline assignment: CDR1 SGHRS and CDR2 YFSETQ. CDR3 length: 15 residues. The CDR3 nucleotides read TGCGCCGGCAGCCCGAGGACAGGGGCGCACAATGAGCAGTTCTTC. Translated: CAGSPRTGAHNEQFF.

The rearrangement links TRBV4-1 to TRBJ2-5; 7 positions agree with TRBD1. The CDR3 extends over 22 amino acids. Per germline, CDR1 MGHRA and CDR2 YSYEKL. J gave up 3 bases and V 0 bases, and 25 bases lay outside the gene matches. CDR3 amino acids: CASSQDLSRHLEGQDNKETQYF. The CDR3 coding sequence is TGCGCCAGCAGCCAAGATTTATCCCGCCACCTCGAAGGACAGGACAACAAAGAGACCCAGTACTTC.

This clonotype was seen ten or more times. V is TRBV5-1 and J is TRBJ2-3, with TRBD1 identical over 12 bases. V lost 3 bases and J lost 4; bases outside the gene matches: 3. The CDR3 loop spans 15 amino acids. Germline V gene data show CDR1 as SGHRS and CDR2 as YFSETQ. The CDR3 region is CASSWGTGGADTQYF. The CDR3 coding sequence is TGCGCCAGCAGCTGGGGGACAGGGGGCGCAGATACGCAGTATTTT.

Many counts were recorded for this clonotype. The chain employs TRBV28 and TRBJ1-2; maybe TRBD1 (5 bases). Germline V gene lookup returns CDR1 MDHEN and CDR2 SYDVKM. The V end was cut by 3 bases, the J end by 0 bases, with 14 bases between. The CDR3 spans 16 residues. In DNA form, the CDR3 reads TGTGCCAGCAGTTTCGTGGGGCCGTCCGCTAACTATGGCTACACCTTC. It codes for CASSFVGPSANYGYTF.

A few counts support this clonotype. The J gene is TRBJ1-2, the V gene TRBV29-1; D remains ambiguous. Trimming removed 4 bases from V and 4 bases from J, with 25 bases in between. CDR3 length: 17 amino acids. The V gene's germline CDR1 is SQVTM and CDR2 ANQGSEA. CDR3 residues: CSVVPQEPERAIYGYTF. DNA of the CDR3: TGCAGCGTTGTCCCCCAAGAACCCGAACGTGCTATCTATGGCTACACCTTC.

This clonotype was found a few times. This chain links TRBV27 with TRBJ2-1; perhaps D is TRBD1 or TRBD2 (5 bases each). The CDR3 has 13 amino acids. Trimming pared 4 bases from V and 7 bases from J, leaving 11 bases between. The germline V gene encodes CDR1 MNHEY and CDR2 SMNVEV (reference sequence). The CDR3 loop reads CASSWDGENEQFF. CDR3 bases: TGTGCCAGCAGTTGGGACGGCGAGAATGAGCAGTTCTTC.

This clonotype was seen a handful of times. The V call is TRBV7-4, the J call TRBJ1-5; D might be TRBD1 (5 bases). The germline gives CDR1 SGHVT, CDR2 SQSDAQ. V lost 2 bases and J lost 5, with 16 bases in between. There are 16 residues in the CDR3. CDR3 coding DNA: TGTGCCAGCAGCTTATCCGCCCCCGAGGGGCATCAGCCCCAGCATTTT. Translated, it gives CASSLSAPEGHQPQHF.